This is a list of T cell receptor beta chains from one sample in a study of cytomegalovirus exposure and HLA in healthy donors. Produced via immunoSEQ multiplex PCR; TCRdb's table is partial and in-frame only. The sample holds about 100,000 clones. Input material: PBMCs. The receptors originated from a girl under 18 in good health and CMV-seropositive. The CDR3 runs from the conserved cysteine through the conserved F or W. Fields, in order: D gene, J gene, V gene, CDR3 DNA, CDR3 protein. The D gene is left open where the match is weak.

D gene: TRBD2
J gene: TRBJ2-1
V gene: TRBV4-3
CDR3 DNA: TGCGCCAGCAGCCAAGACCCTAGCGGGGGTTACAATGAGCAGTTCTTC
CDR3 protein: CASSQDPSGGYNEQFF

D gene: TRBD1
J gene: TRBJ1-1
V gene: TRBV27
CDR3 DNA: TGTGCCAGCGGACCGACAGGGGGCACTGAAGCTTTCTTT
CDR3 protein: CASGPTGGTEAFF

D gene: NA
J gene: TRBJ1-1
V gene: TRBV13
CDR3 DNA: TGTGCCAGCCGACAGGCTTACACTGAAGCTTTCTTT
CDR3 protein: CASRQAYTEAFF

D gene: NA
J gene: TRBJ1-2
V gene: TRBV6-6
CDR3 DNA: TGTGCCAGCAGGAGACAACAGCTCGGCTACACCTTC
CDR3 protein: CASRRQQLGYTF

D gene: NA
J gene: TRBJ2-3
V gene: TRBV19
CDR3 DNA: TGTGCCAGTAGTATGGGCGCGACAGATACGCAGTATTTT
CDR3 protein: CASSMGATDTQYF

D gene: NA
J gene: TRBJ2-3
V gene: TRBV6-6
CDR3 DNA: TGTGCCAGCAGGGATCAGGTAGATACGCAGTATTTT
CDR3 protein: CASRDQVDTQYF

D gene: TRBD1
J gene: TRBJ1-4
V gene: TRBV19
CDR3 DNA: TGTGCCAGTAGTCCCGGCGACAGGGGGCCTGAAAAACTGTTTTTT
CDR3 protein: CASSPGDRGPEKLFF

D gene: TRBD2
J gene: TRBJ2-1
V gene: TRBV19
CDR3 DNA: TGTGCCAGTAGTATCCCACTAGCGGGGGTTAATGAGCAGTTCTTC
CDR3 protein: CASSIPLAGVNEQFF

D gene: NA
J gene: TRBJ1-1
V gene: TRBV6-1
CDR3 DNA: TGTGCCAGCAGTGATATGGAGGCTGCCACTGAAGCTTTCTTT
CDR3 protein: CASSDMEAATEAFF

D gene: NA
J gene: TRBJ1-6
V gene: TRBV6-5
CDR3 DNA: TGTGCCAGCAGTTACACTCCGCTGGGCCTTTCACCCCTACACTTT
CDR3 protein: CASSYTPLGLSPLHF

D gene: NA
J gene: TRBJ1-1
V gene: TRBV9
CDR3 DNA: TGTGCCAGCAGCGCGCAAGGGGCCACTGAAGCTTTCTTT
CDR3 protein: CASSAQGATEAFF

D gene: NA
J gene: TRBJ1-2
V gene: TRBV9
CDR3 DNA: TGTGCCAGCAGCGTAGCTGTGAACAGGACGTATGGCTACACCTTC
CDR3 protein: CASSVAVNRTYGYTF

D gene: TRBD1
J gene: TRBJ2-7
V gene: TRBV4-1
CDR3 DNA: TGCGCCAGCAGCCAAGACGACAGGGAGCTTGACGAGCAGTACTTC
CDR3 protein: CASSQDDRELDEQYF

D gene: NA
J gene: TRBJ1-4
V gene: TRBV21-1
CDR3 DNA: TGTGCCAGCAGCATGGGCACCGCGCATGAAAAACTGTTTTTT
CDR3 protein: CASSMGTAHEKLFF

D gene: TRBD1
J gene: TRBJ2-1
V gene: TRBV11-3
CDR3 DNA: TGTGCCAGCAGCCCTGGGACAGAGGGGTTCTTC
CDR3 protein: CASSPGTEGFF

D gene: TRBD1
J gene: TRBJ2-1
V gene: TRBV5-1
CDR3 DNA: TGCGCCAGCAGCATGGGCCTCCGGACAGGAGCCTACAATGAGCAGTTCTTC
CDR3 protein: CASSMGLRTGAYNEQFF

D gene: TRBD1
J gene: TRBJ1-2
V gene: TRBV4-1
CDR3 DNA: TGCGCCAGCAGCCGAGAGACAGGGGGCGACTATGGCTACACCTTC
CDR3 protein: CASSRETGGDYGYTF

D gene: TRBD2
J gene: TRBJ2-7
V gene: TRBV4-3
CDR3 DNA: TGCGCCAGCAGCCAGGGGACTAGCGGGGACTACGAGCAGTACTTC
CDR3 protein: CASSQGTSGDYEQYF

D gene: TRBD2
J gene: TRBJ2-3
V gene: TRBV29-1
CDR3 DNA: TGCAGCGTTGAAAGAGCGGGGAGCACAGATACGCAGTATTTT
CDR3 protein: CSVERAGSTDTQYF

D gene: NA
J gene: TRBJ2-3
V gene: TRBV4-1
CDR3 DNA: TGCGCCAGCAGCCAGGATAAGAGCACAGATAAGCAGTATTTT
CDR3 protein: CASSQDKSTDKQYF

D gene: TRBD1
J gene: TRBJ1-6
V gene: TRBV25-1
CDR3 DNA: TGTGCCAGCAGTTCACCAGGGGGAGCCTCACCCCTCCACTTT
CDR3 protein: CASSSPGGASPLHF

D gene: TRBD2
J gene: TRBJ2-2
V gene: TRBV29-1
CDR3 DNA: TGCAGCGTTGGGGCCCAGCGGGGGGTGAACACCGGGGAGCTGTTTTTT
CDR3 protein: CSVGAQRGVNTGELFF

D gene: TRBD2
J gene: TRBJ2-5
V gene: TRBV7-2
CDR3 DNA: TGTGCCAGCAGCTTAGTGCGGGGGGCTCGACCCAAAGAGACCCAGTACTTC
CDR3 protein: CASSLVRGARPKETQYF

D gene: TRBD1
J gene: TRBJ1-3
V gene: TRBV9
CDR3 DNA: TGTGCCAGCAGCGCTGGACAGGGGGCTGGAAACACCATATATTTT
CDR3 protein: CASSAGQGAGNTIYF

D gene: TRBD1
J gene: TRBJ2-2
V gene: TRBV7-7
CDR3 DNA: TGTGCCAGCAGTCCGGACAGGGCCGGCACCGGGGAGCTGTTTTTT
CDR3 protein: CASSPDRAGTGELFF